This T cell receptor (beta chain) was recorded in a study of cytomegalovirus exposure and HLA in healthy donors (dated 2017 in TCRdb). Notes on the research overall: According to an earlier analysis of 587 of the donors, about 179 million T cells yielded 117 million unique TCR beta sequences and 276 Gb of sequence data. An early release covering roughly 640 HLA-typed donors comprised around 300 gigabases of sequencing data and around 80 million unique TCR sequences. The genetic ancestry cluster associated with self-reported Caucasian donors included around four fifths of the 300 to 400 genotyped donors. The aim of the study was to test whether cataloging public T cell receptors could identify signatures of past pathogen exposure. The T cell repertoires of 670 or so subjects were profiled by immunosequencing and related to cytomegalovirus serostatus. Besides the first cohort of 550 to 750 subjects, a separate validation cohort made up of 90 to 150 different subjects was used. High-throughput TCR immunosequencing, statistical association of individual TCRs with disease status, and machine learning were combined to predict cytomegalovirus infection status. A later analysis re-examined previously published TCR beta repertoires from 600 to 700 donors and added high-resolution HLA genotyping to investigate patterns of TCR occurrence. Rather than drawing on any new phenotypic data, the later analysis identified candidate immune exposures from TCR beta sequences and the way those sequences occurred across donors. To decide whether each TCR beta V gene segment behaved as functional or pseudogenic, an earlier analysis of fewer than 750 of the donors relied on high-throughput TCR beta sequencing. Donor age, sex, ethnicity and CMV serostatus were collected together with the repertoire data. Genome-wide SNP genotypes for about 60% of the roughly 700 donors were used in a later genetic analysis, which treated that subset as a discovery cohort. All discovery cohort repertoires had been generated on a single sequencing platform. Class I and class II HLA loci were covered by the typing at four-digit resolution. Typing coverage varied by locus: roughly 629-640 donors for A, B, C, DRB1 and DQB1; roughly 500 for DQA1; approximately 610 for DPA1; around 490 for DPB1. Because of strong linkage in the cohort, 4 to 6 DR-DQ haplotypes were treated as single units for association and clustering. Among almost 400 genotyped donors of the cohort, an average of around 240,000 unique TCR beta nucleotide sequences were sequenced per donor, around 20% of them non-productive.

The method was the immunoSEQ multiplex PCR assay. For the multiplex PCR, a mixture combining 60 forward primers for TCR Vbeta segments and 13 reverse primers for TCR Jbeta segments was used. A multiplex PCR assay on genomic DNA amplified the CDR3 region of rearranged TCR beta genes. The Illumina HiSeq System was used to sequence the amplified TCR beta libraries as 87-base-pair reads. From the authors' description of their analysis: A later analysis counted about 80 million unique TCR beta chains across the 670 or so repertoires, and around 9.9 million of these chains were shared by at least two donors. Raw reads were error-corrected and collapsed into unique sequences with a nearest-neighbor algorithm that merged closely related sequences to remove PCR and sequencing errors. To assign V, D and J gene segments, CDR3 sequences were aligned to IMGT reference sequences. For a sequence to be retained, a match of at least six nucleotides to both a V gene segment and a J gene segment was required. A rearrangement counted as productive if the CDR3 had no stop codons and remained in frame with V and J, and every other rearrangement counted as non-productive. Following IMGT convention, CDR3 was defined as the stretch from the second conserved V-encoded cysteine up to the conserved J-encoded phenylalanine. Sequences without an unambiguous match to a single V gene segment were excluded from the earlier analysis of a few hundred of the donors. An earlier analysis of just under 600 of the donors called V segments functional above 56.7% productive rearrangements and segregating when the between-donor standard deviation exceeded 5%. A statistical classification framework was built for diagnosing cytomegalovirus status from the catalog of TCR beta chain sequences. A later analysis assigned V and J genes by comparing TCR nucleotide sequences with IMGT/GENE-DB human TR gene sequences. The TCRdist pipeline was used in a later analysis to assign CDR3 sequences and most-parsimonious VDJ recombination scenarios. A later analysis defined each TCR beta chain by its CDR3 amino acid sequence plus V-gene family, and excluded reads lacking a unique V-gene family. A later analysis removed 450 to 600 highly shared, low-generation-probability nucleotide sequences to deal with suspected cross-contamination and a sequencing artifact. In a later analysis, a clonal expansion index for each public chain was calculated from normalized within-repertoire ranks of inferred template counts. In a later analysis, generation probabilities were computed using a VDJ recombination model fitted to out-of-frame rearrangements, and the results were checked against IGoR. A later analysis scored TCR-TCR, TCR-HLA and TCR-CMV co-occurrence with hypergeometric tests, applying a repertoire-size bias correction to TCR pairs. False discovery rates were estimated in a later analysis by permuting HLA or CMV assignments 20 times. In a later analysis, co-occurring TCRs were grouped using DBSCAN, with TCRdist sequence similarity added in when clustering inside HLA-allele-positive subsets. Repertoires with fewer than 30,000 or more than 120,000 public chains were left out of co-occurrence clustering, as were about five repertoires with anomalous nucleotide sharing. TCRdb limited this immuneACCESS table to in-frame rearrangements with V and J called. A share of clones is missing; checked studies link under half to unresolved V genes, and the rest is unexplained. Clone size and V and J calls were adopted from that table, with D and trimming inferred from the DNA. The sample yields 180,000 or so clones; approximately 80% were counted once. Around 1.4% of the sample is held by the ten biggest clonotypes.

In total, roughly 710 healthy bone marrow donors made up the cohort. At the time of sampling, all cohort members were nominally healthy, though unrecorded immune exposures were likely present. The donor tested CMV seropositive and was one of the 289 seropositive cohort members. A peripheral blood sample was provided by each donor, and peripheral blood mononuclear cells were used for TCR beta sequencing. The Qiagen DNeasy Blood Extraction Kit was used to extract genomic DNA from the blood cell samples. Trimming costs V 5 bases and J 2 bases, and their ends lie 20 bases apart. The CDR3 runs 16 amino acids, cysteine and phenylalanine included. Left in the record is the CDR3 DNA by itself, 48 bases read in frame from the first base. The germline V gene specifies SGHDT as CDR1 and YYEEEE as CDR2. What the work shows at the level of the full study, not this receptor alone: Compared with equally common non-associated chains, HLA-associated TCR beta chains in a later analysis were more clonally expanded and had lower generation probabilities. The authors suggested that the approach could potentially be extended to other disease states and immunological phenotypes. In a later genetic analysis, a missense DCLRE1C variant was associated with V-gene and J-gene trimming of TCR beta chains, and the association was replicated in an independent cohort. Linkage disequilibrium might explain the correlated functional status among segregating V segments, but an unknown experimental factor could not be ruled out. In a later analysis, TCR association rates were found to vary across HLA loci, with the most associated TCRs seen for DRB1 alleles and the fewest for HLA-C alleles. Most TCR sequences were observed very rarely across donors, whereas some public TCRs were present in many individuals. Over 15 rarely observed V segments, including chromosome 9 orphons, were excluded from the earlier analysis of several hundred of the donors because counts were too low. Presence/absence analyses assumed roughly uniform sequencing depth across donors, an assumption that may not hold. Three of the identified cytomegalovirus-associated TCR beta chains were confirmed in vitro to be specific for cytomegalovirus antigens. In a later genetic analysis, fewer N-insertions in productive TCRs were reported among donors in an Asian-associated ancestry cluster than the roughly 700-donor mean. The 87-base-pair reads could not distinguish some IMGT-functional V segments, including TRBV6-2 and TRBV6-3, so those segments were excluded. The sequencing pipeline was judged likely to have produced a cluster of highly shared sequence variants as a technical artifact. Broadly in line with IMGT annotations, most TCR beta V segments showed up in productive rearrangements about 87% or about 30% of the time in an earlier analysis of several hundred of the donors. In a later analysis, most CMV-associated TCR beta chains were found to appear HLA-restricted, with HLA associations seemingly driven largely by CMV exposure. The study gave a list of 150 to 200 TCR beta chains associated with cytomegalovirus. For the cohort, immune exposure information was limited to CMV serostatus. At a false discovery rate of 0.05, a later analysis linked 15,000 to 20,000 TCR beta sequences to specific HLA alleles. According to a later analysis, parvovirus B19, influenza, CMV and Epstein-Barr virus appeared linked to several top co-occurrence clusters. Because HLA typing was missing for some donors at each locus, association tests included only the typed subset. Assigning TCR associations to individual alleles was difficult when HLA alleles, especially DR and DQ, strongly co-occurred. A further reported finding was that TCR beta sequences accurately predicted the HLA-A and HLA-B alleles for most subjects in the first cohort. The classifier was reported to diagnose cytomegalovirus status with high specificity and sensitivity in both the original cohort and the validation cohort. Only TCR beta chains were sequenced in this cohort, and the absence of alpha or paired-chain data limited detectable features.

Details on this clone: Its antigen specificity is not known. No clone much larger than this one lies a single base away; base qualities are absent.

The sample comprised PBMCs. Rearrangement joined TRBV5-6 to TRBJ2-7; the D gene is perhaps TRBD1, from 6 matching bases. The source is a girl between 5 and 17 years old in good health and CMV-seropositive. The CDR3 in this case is CASSPSRVNRAYEQYF. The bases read TGTGCCAGCAGTCCCTCGAGGGTGAACAGGGCCTACGAGCAGTACTTC.